The subject of this entry is one T cell receptor beta chain. The CDR3 consists of 15 residues. CDR1 and CDR2 from the germline V gene are MNHEY and SMNVEV (reference sequence). Trimming took 3 bases from V and 4 from J; bases not matched to a gene: 6. This record comes from a study of T cell responses to AZD1222 COVID-19 vaccine. Background on the study: Second-dose groups at about 4 or about 12 weeks were pooled.

Method: immunoSEQ multiplex PCR; TCRdb's copy keeps in-frame clones and lacks some. The sample shows about 150,000 clones, 90% to 95% of them seen only once. This sequence originates from an adult in good health. Sequences were derived from peripheral blood, sampled on day 0 of AZD1222 vaccination. J is TRBJ2-3 and V is TRBV27; 8 bases fit TRBD2. CDR3 sequence: CASSFRTGGADTQYF. The CDR3 DNA reads TGTGCCAGCAGTTTTCGGACGGGGGGGGCAGATACGCAGTATTTT.